The 30 T cell receptor beta chains below all came from one sample that was sequenced in a study of vaccination and CD4 T cells after COVID-19. Cultured CD4+ T cell DNA underwent sequencing with the Oncomine TCR Beta short-read assay. A single record per CDR3 protein comes from TCRdb applying MiXCR to the PCR reads. Of just under 20,000 distinct CDR3 sequences in the sample, approximately 52% are singletons; the top ten hold about 8.9%. Which antigens these TCRs recognize remains unknown. Treatment noted: approximately nine-day PBMC culture with coronavirus spike peptide pools or control peptides (ViraFEST assay). Sequencing was carried out using CD4+ T cells from blood, cultured in vitro. These receptors were obtained from a human donor who had recovered from COVID-19.

This clonotype was detected only a few times. This chain uses TRBV24-1 with TRBJ2-6; no firm D call. The germline V gene encodes CDR1 KGHDR and CDR2 SFDVKD. The CDR3 consists of 16 residues. V was trimmed by 2 bases and J by 0 bases, leaving 7 bases between them. For the CDR3, the DNA is TGTGCCACCAGTGATTGGCGGAGCTCTGGGGCCAACGTCCTGACTTTC. Translation gives CATSDWRSSGANVLTF.

A few counts support this clonotype. The chain carries TRBV7-9 and TRBJ2-7; 7 nucleotides agree with TRBD2. Per the germline V gene, CDR1 is SEHNR and CDR2 is FQNEAQ (reference sequence). The CDR3 runs to 17 residues. The junction had 9 bases not matched to a gene; V was cut back by 1 base and J by 0 bases. CDR3 in DNA: TGTGCCAGCAGCTTAGGTCAGTTGCGGGGGAGCTCCTACGAGCAGTACTTC. It specifies CASSLGQLRGSSYEQYF.

The chain recombines TRBV7-2 with TRBJ1-1; the match to TRBD1 covers 9 bases. The CDR3 sequence is 14 residues long. Germline loops: CDR1 SGHTA, CDR2 FQGNSA. V lost 4 bases and J lost 4; bases outside the gene matches: 4. In DNA form, the CDR3 reads TGTGCCAGCAGCTCACAGGGGGCAGGCACTGAAGCTTTCTTT. Translated, it gives CASSSQGAGTEAFF.

The rearrangement joins TRBV20-1 to TRBJ1-3; D ambiguous. The germline V and J ends were trimmed by 6 bases and 4 bases, with 19 bases remaining between them. Germline CDR1 and CDR2: DFQATT and SNEGSKA (reference sequence). The CDR3 has 15 amino acids. CDR3 loop: CSANTDRLAGNTIYF. As DNA, the CDR3 is TGCAGTGCCAATACGGACCGGTTAGCCGGAAACACCATATATTTT.

The chain is built from TRBV7-9 and TRBJ2-7, with 9 bases aligning to TRBD1. Trimming cost V 0 bases and J 2 bases; bases outside gene matches: 14. Germline CDR1 SEHNR, CDR2 FQNEAQ (reference sequence). CDR3 size: 19 residues. CDR3 protein: CASSLATGGTHSLPYEQYF. The CDR3 nucleotides are TGTGCCAGCAGCTTAGCAACAGGGGGCACACACTCTTTACCCTACGAGCAGTACTTC.

This clonotype is medium-sized by share. The J gene is TRBJ2-3, the V gene TRBV2, with no clear D. From germline, CDR1 is SNHLY and CDR2 FYNNEI. This CDR3 has 11 residues. The V and J ends lost 7 bases and 0 bases respectively, with 2 bases between them. CDR3 coding DNA: TGTGCCAGCACAAGCACAGATACGCAGTATTTT. Protein product: CASTSTDTQYF.

The J gene is TRBJ2-3, the V gene TRBV4-3; D tentatively fits TRBD1 or TRBD2 (5 bases each). CDR1 and CDR2 (germline): LGHNA, YSLEER. V lost 1 base and J 4 bases, leaving 18 bases between the germline ends. This CDR3 spans 17 amino acids. The CDR3 region is CASSQGDRRGSADTQYF. In nucleotides, the CDR3 is TGCGCCAGCAGCCAAGGGGACCGAAGGGGTTCCGCAGATACGCAGTATTTT.

The chain recombines TRBV10-3 with TRBJ2-7; possibly TRBD1 for D (6 bases). The CDR3 totals 15 residues. V was shortened by 1 base and J by 2 bases, with 12 bases between the two germline ends. The germline V gene encodes CDR1 ENHRY and CDR2 SYGVKD. The CDR3 region has the DNA TGTGCCATCAGTGAGTTCCGGGACACAACCTACGAGCAGTACTTC. Protein sequence: CAISEFRDTTYEQYF.

CDR3 DNA sequence: TGCGCCAGCAGTGAGTCAGGACGGATACGCAATCAGCCCCAGCATTTT. It specifies CASSESGRIRNQPQHF. V usage is TRBV10-1 and J usage is TRBJ1-5; D remains ambiguous. CDR1 is WNHNN and CDR2 is SYGVQD in the germline V gene (reference sequence). Trimming removed 0 bases at V and 2 bases at J, with 11 bases between. This CDR3 is 16 amino acids long.

This chain links TRBV18 with TRBJ2-7; D is possibly TRBD2 (6 bases). The germline V gene has CDR1 KGHSH and CDR2 LQKENI. V lost 3 bases to trimming and J lost 3 bases, with 6 bases between them. The CDR3 is made up of 12 amino acids. The CDR3 reads CASSPGGYEQYF. CDR3 bases: TGTGCCAGCTCACCGGGAGGCTACGAGCAGTACTTC.

J is TRBJ2-7 and V is TRBV19; TRBD1 is a possible D gene (6 bases). Germline V gene lookup returns CDR1 LNHDA and CDR2 SQIVND (reference sequence). The germline V and J ends were trimmed by 7 bases and 6 bases, with 16 bases remaining between them. The CDR3 is made up of 13 amino acids. The CDR3 nucleotides are TGTGCCAGTACCGGAGCAGGGGTTGCCGAGCAGTACTTC. This gives the protein CASTGAGVAEQYF.

The chain couples TRBV7-6 to TRBJ2-5, with no clear D. CDR3 length equals 13 residues. Per the germline V gene, CDR1 is SGHVS and CDR2 is FNYEAQ. V shed 2 bases and J shed 3 bases, with 7 bases lying between them. This chain's CDR3 is CASSLSRKETQYF. DNA for the CDR3: TGTGCCAGCAGCTTAAGCAGGAAAGAGACCCAGTACTTC.

The V and J genes are TRBV6-5 and TRBJ2-7, with unresolved D. The germline CDR1 and CDR2 sequences are MNHEY and SVGAGI. The CDR3 runs 16 residues. V gave up 2 bases and J gave up 3 bases, with 17 bases separating them. Written as DNA, the CDR3 is TGTGCCAGCAGTTACGCCACGACGGCGCCAAACTACGAGCAGTACTTC. Protein product: CASSYATTAPNYEQYF.

There are a few counts of this clonotype. This chain uses TRBV28 with TRBJ1-3; D not certain. V was shortened by 7 bases and J by 1 base, with 5 bases between the two germline ends. The germline V gene encodes CDR1 MDHEN and CDR2 SYDVKM. This CDR3 is built from 12 residues. The CDR3 reads CASISSGNTIYF. Written as DNA, the CDR3 is TGTGCCAGCATTAGTTCTGGAAACACCATATATTTT.

This clonotype counts as medium-sized. The chain carries TRBV6-1 and TRBJ2-1; no clear D. This CDR3 contains 13 residues. Trimming removed 5 bases at V and 4 bases at J, with 9 bases between. Per germline, CDR1 MNHNS and CDR2 SASEGT. CDR3 loop: CASSPGPYNEQFF. The CDR3, as DNA: TGTGCCAGCAGTCCTGGCCCGTACAATGAGCAGTTCTTC.

The chain carries TRBV7-8 and TRBJ2-2; 7 bases are a match to TRBD1. V trimming: 6 bases; J trimming: 2 bases; junction bases outside the gene matches: 18. CDR1 is SGHVS and CDR2 is FQNEAQ in the germline V gene. CDR3 length: 19 amino acids. CDR3 coding DNA: TGTGCCAGCAGGGCGGGTTTAGTGGGGACAGACTTCAACACCGGGGAGCTGTTTTTT. Its protein product is CASRAGLVGTDFNTGELFF.

Only a few counts were recorded for this clonotype. In nucleotides, the CDR3 is TGTGCCAGCAAAAAACAGGGATGGAACACTGAAGCTTTCTTT. It codes for CASKKQGWNTEAFF. The rearrangement uses TRBV7-8 and TRBJ1-1; maybe TRBD1 (6 bases). The CDR3 spans 14 residues. Trimming stripped 7 bases from V and 1 base from J, with 13 bases between. Germline CDR1 is SGHVS and CDR2 is FQNEAQ.

The gene calls are TRBV19 and TRBJ2-7, with 9 bases matching TRBD1. Germline CDR1 LNHDA, CDR2 SQIVND (reference sequence). V shed 5 bases, J shed 2 bases, and the junction held 7 bases outside the gene matches. The CDR3 totals 15 residues. The CDR3 reads CASSQFGTGPYEQYF. As DNA, the CDR3 is TGTGCCAGTAGTCAATTCGGGACAGGGCCCTACGAGCAGTACTTC.

J is TRBJ2-1 and V is TRBV7-2; D gene ambiguous. The CDR3 runs 14 residues. CDR1 is SGHTA and CDR2 is FQGNSA in the germline V gene. The V and J ends lost 1 base and 2 bases respectively, with 6 bases between them. The CDR3: CASSLVQTYNEQFF. In DNA form, the CDR3 reads TGTGCCAGCAGCTTAGTACAGACCTACAATGAGCAGTTCTTC.

The gene calls are TRBV11-1 and TRBJ2-2; D not certain. The V and J ends lost 2 bases and 4 bases respectively, with 8 bases between them. Germline V CDR1 and CDR2: SGHAT, FQDESV (reference sequence). The CDR3 has 14 amino acids. The CDR3 protein is CASSLWSITGELFF. CDR3 DNA sequence: TGTGCCAGCAGCTTATGGTCCATCACCGGGGAGCTGTTTTTT.

This chain joins TRBV24-1 and TRBJ2-2; possible D gene TRBD2, 6 bases. V dropped 3 bases and J dropped 5 bases, with 15 bases sitting between them. The germline V gene has CDR1 KGHDR and CDR2 SFDVKD. This CDR3 is built from 16 residues. The CDR3 DNA sequence: TGTGCCACCAGTGATCCCCGGAGGGGAAGTACCGGGGAGCTGTTTTTT. This gives the protein CATSDPRRGSTGELFF.

J is TRBJ1-2 and V is TRBV5-1, with D perhaps TRBD1 (5 bases). The CDR3 runs 18 residues. Per germline, CDR1 SGHRS and CDR2 YFSETQ. V lost 3 bases and J lost 1, with 22 bases in between. The CDR3 DNA is TGCGCCAGCAGCTCACAGTTCCGGGACCGACGGTTTAACTATGGCTACACCTTC. This codes for CASSSQFRDRRFNYGYTF.

This chain uses TRBV7-2 with TRBJ2-3; 7 bases fit TRBD2. The CDR3 spans 17 residues. The V and J ends lost 2 bases and 0 bases, in that order; junction bases with no gene match: 8. CDR1 SGHTA and CDR2 FQGNSA come from the germline V gene. The CDR3 DNA follows: TGTGCCAGCAGCTTATTTCAGAGCGGGGCTAGCACAGATACGCAGTATTTT. Translated: CASSLFQSGASTDTQYF.

The chain combines TRBV7-9 with TRBJ1-1; D not resolved. Looked up from germline, CDR1 is SEHNR and CDR2 is FQNEAQ (reference sequence). The V gene lost 7 bases and the J gene lost 0 bases, with 9 bases spanning the gap. The CDR3 is made up of 13 amino acids. Here the CDR3 DNA reads TGTGCCAGCACAATGCTGGTGAACACTGAAGCTTTCTTT. Translated, it gives CASTMLVNTEAFF.

J is TRBJ2-3 and V is TRBV6-1; no clear D gene. The V end was cut by 1 base, the J end by 5 bases, with 7 bases between. The germline gives CDR1 MNHNS, CDR2 SASEGT. The CDR3 length is 13 residues. The CDR3 coding sequence is TGTGCCAGCAGTGAAGGATCTAGAGATACGCAGTATTTT. This translates into CASSEGSRDTQYF.

This clonotype was counted between two and nine times. The chain links TRBV11-2 to TRBJ1-6, with a tentative D call TRBD1 (5 bases). In germline, CDR1 is SGHAT, CDR2 FQNNGV. The germline V and J ends were trimmed by 7 bases and 8 bases, with 12 bases remaining between them. CDR3 size: 13 residues. The CDR3 sequence is CASTIRVDSPLHF. DNA for the CDR3: TGTGCCAGCACCATCAGGGTGGATTCACCCCTCCACTTT.

Only one count was recorded for this clonotype. This chain joins TRBV28 and TRBJ2-1; 9 bases map to TRBD1. CDR3 length equals 14 residues. With 4 bases clipped from V and 9 bases from J, the junction kept 7 bases outside the gene matches. Germline V gene sequence: CDR1 MDHEN, CDR2 SYDVKM. DNA for the CDR3: TGTGCCAGCAGTTCGCCGGGACAGGGTGGTGAGCAGTTCTTC. It specifies CASSSPGQGGEQFF. Drawing the rest from reference TRBV28 and TRBJ2-1, the complete variable domain is DVKVTQSSRYLVKRTGEKVFLECVQDMDHENMFWYRQDPGLGLRLIYFSYDVKMKEKGDIPEGYSVSREKKERFSLILESASTNQTSMYLCASSSPGQGGEQFFGPGTRLTVL.

The gene calls are TRBV12-3 or TRBV12-4 and TRBJ1-1, with D unclear. The ends were cut back, 6 bases at V and 1 base at J, with 18 bases in the middle. This CDR3 comprises 16 residues. The CDR3 spells CASRPARNPRNTEAFF. Written as DNA, the CDR3 is TGTGCCAGCAGGCCTGCCAGGAACCCGAGGAACACTGAAGCTTTCTTT.

The V call is TRBV28, the J call TRBJ1-2, with 9 bases that match TRBD1. Germline trimming cut 4 bases from V and 8 bases from J; bases unmatched to any gene: 8. Germline-derived CDR1 and CDR2 are MDHEN and SYDVKM. The CDR3 sequence is 14 residues long. CDR3: CASSYGGQGDGYTF. The CDR3 coding sequence is TGTGCCAGCAGTTACGGGGGACAGGGTGACGGCTACACCTTC.

The rearrangement links TRBV7-9 to TRBJ2-1; D call uncertain. CDR1 SEHNR and CDR2 FQNEAQ come from the germline V gene (reference sequence). This CDR3 spans 13 amino acids. V lost 3 bases to trimming and J lost 7 bases, with 10 bases between them. This CDR3 is CASSFMVTNEQFF. In DNA form, the CDR3 reads TGTGCCAGCAGCTTCATGGTGACAAATGAGCAGTTCTTC.